What follows is one TCR beta chain and its context. Other DNA sequences in this specimen translate into the identical CDR3. This sample is drawn from a study of shared clonotypes between healthy human individuals. In the naive CD8 group, cells lacked CD45RO and were positively selected for CCR7, so terminally differentiated effector memory CD45RA+ cells were left out. Trimming pared 0 bases from V and 10 bases from J, leaving 7 bases between. Germline lookup yields CDR1 MDHEN and CDR2 SYDVKM. CDR3 size: 12 residues. TCRdb keeps only in-frame clones here, not all; method: immunoSEQ multiplex PCR. The sample has hundreds of thousands of clones, around 96% seen once.

Sequencing used naive CD8+ T cells sorted from blood. The TCR originated in a woman in her 30s in good health. The chain joins TRBV28 to TRBJ2-1; D gene ambiguous. CDR3 nucleotide sequence: TGTGCCAGCAGTTTATGGGGTCGGGAGCAGTTCTTC. It specifies CASSLWGREQFF.